Sequencing of this T cell receptor (beta chain) was carried out in a study of cytomegalovirus exposure and HLA in healthy donors. Regarding this clone: Its antigen remains unidentified.

PCR employed 60 Vbeta and 13 Jbeta primers. Assay: immunoSEQ multiplex PCR; the TCRdb copy retains only in-frame clones and omits some. Recorded here are around 150,000 clones; the top ten clones represent 1% to 1.5%. This CDR3 has 15 residues. After removal of 6 bases from V and 4 bases from J, the junction contained 5 bases not matched to a gene. Looked up from germline, CDR1 is LNHDA and CDR2 is SQIVND (reference sequence). Study-wide points: On later analysis, the bulk of CMV-associated TCR beta chains appeared to be HLA-restricted.

Specimen: PBMCs. The TCR comes from a woman aged 55-75 years in good health and CMV-seronegative. The rearrangement links TRBV19 to TRBJ1-5, with 11 bases fitting TRBD1. Here the CDR3 reads CASRPGDRGNQPQHF. CDR3 coding DNA: TGTGCCAGTAGACCCGGGGACAGGGGGAATCAGCCCCAGCATTTT.